These 32 T cell receptor beta chains came from one sample sequenced in a study of shared clonotypes between healthy human individuals. Method: immunoSEQ multiplex PCR; TCRdb's copy keeps in-frame clones and lacks some. The data contain hundreds of thousands of clones, approximately 79% of them singletons. The sample comprised memory CD4+ T cells sorted from blood. As for subset: CD45RA-negative fraction. These receptors all stem from a woman aged 25 to 45 in good health.

A single count supports this clone. The chain links TRBV6-6 to TRBJ2-1, with D uncertain. The CDR3 covers 10 residues. Trimming shortened V by 8 bases and J by 8 bases, and 7 bases separated the two germline ends. Looked up from germline, CDR1 is MNHNY and CDR2 is SVGAGI (reference sequence). The CDR3 sequence: CASGRDEQFF. CDR3 nucleotides: TGTGCCAGCGGAAGGGATGAGCAGTTCTTC.

Only a few counts were recorded for this clone. The chain has TRBV15 and TRBJ2-7; 7 nucleotides line up with TRBD2. V lost 1 base, J lost 3 bases, and 6 bases stayed unmatched. The CDR3 loop spans 15 amino acids. Germline-derived CDR1 and CDR2 are LNHNV and YYDKDF (reference sequence). The CDR3 loop is CATSRGPREGYEQYF. CDR3 in DNA: TGTGCCACCAGCAGAGGGCCCAGGGAGGGCTACGAGCAGTACTTC.

This clone was recorded only once. The V and J genes are TRBV5-1 and TRBJ2-5; TRBD1 matches at 10 bases. Trimming cost V 0 bases and J 4 bases; bases outside gene matches: 0. In germline, CDR1 is SGHRS, CDR2 YFSETQ. This CDR3 is built from 14 residues. The CDR3 here is CASSLGTGGETQYF. CDR3 coding DNA: TGCGCCAGCAGCTTGGGGACAGGGGGAGAGACCCAGTACTTC.

This sequence joins TRBV7-3 and TRBJ1-1; no reliable D call. V lost 3 bases, J lost 2 bases, and 10 bases lay in between. The CDR3 extends over 14 amino acids. Per germline, CDR1 SGHTA and CDR2 FQGTGA. CDR3 nucleotide sequence: TGTGCCAGCAGCTTCTGGCGTGTCAACACTGAAGCTTTCTTT. Its protein product is CASSFWRVNTEAFF.

The CDR3 protein is CASGVADTQYF. CDR3 bases: TGTGCCAGCGGGGTCGCAGATACGCAGTATTTT. This chain uses TRBV6-1 with TRBJ2-3; D gene ambiguous. Trimming cost V 8 bases and J 4 bases, with 7 bases left between them. Looked up from germline, CDR1 is MNHNS and CDR2 is SASEGT. CDR3 length: 11 residues.

Of note for this clone: The same CDR3 is also encoded by other DNA sequences in this sample. CDR3 residues: CASSLGKGAGANVLTF. CDR3 in DNA: TGCGCCAGCAGCTTGGGGAAGGGGGCTGGGGCCAACGTCCTGACTTTC. This sequence joins TRBV5-1 and TRBJ2-6; TRBD1 might be the D (6 bases). V was cut by 0 bases and J by 2 bases, with 9 bases left in between. Germline V gene sequence: CDR1 SGHRS, CDR2 YFSETQ. There are 16 residues in the CDR3. Full variable domain (missing parts from reference TRBV5-1 and TRBJ2-6): KAGVTQTPRYLIKTRGQQVTLSCSPISGHRSVSWYQQTPGQGLQFLFEYFSETQRNKGNFPGRFSGRQFSNSRSEMNVSTLELGDSALYLCASSLGKGAGANVLTFGAGSRLTVL.

V usage is TRBV19 and J usage is TRBJ1-4; D not resolved. Between the trimmed V and J ends, which lost 5 bases and 0 bases, there was a span of 7 bases. The germline CDR1 and CDR2 sequences are LNHDA and SQIVND (reference sequence). The CDR3 spans 14 residues. The CDR3 bases are TGTGCCAGTAGTTTTTTATCAACTAATGAAAAACTGTTTTTT. Protein product: CASSFLSTNEKLFF.

The table lists this clone with a few counts. The V and J genes are TRBV30 and TRBJ2-2, with D possibly TRBD2 on 5 matching bases. The CDR3 consists of 14 residues. Trimming took off 0 bases at V and 12 bases at J, with 17 bases between the two ends. Per the germline V gene, CDR1 is GTSNPN and CDR2 is SVGIG (reference sequence). The CDR3 DNA is TGTGCCTGGAGTGTAGACGCCGGGGAATGGAAGCTGTTTTTT. It yields the protein CAWSVDAGEWKLFF. Filled out from reference TRBV30 and TRBJ2-2, the complete variable domain reads SQTIHQWPATLVQPVGSPLSLECTVEGTSNPNLYWYRQAAGRGLQLLFYSVGIGQISSEVPQNLSASRPQDRQFILSSKKLLLSDSGFYLCAWSVDAGEWKLFFGEGSRLTVL.

Only one count was recorded for this clone. This chain joins TRBV30 and TRBJ1-4; the D is unclear. The germline CDR1 and CDR2 sequences are GTSNPN and SVGIG (reference sequence). This CDR3 has 15 residues. V lost 5 bases, J lost 7 bases, and 20 bases lay in between. CDR3 sequence reads: CAWETPSGSGEKLFF. The CDR3 region has the DNA TGTGCCTGGGAGACCCCGAGTGGGTCAGGTGAAAAACTGTTTTTT.

The rearrangement joins TRBV18 to TRBJ2-7, with 8 bases lining up with TRBD2. CDR3 length: 15 amino acids. Germline CDR1 KGHSH, CDR2 LQKENI. Trimming cost V 1 base and J 3 bases; bases outside gene matches: 5. This chain's CDR3 is CASSPQREIVYEQYF. CDR3 sequence (DNA): TGTGCCAGCTCACCACAGCGGGAGATAGTCTACGAGCAGTACTTC.

In regard to this clone: The junction and the germline gene differ at one end; a read error may be behind it. The chain is built from TRBV9 and TRBJ1-3, with D maybe TRBD1 (6 bases). The CDR3 length is 12 residues. CDR1 and CDR2 (germline): SGDLS, YYNGEE. The CDR3 DNA sequence: TGTGCCAGCAGCGGAGAACTACAGGGATTGCACTTT. Protein sequence: CASSGELQGLHF.

This clone has more than one count but fewer than ten. The CDR3 loop reads CARSLTGTGVTEAFF. Written as DNA, the CDR3 is TGTGCCAGAAGCCTTACCGGGACAGGGGTGACTGAAGCTTTCTTT. The chain links TRBV5-3 to TRBJ1-1; 10 nucleotides match TRBD1. TRBV5-3 is an ORF, and what it does is uncertain. Germline trimming cut 4 bases from V and 5 bases from J; bases unmatched to any gene: 8. The CDR3 has 15 residues.

The chain employs TRBV2 and TRBJ1-5, with D possibly matching TRBD1 (5 bases). The V end lost 1 base, the J end lost 0 bases, and 10 bases lay between the germline ends. This CDR3 has 16 residues. CDR1 is SNHLY and CDR2 is FYNNEI in the germline V gene. DNA of the CDR3: TGTGCCAGCAGTGAAGGAGGGGTGGGTAGCAATCAGCCCCAGCATTTT. Its translation: CASSEGGVGSNQPQHF.

The chain joins TRBV6-1 to TRBJ2-5, with D possibly being TRBD2 (5 bases). The germline CDR1 and CDR2 sequences are MNHNS and SASEGT. The CDR3 contains 17 residues. Trimming removed 4 bases from V and 5 bases from J, with 23 bases in between. The CDR3 sequence is CASSATLVTDPGETQYF. The DNA for the CDR3 is TGTGCCAGCAGTGCGACCCTGGTGACGGATCCGGGGGAGACCCAGTACTTC.

The J gene is TRBJ2-3, the V gene TRBV7-2; no reliable D call. CDR1 SGHTA and CDR2 FQGNSA come from the germline V gene. This CDR3 is 13 amino acids long. Trimming pared 3 bases from V and 6 bases from J, leaving 10 bases between. DNA of the CDR3: TGTGCCAGCAGCTTGTCAACATCGGATACGCAGTATTTT. Translation gives CASSLSTSDTQYF. Drawing the rest from reference TRBV7-2 and TRBJ2-3, the complete variable domain is GAGVSQSPSNKVTEKGKDVELRCDPISGHTALYWYRQSLGQGLEFLIYFQGNSAPDKSGLPSDRFSAERTGGSVSTLTIQRTQQEDSAVYLCASSLSTSDTQYFGPGTRLTVL.

This clone appeared many times. V gene TRBV6-5 combines with J gene TRBJ1-1; D possibly corresponds to TRBD1 (6 bases). V was trimmed by 6 bases and J by 10 bases, leaving 15 bases between them. Germline V gene lookup returns CDR1 MNHEY and CDR2 SVGAGI. The CDR3 has 12 amino acids. CDR3 in DNA: TGTGCCAGCAGGTCGACAGGTCAGGGAGCTTTCTTT. Translating it yields CASRSTGQGAFF.

The chain couples TRBV29-1 to TRBJ2-1; 9 nucleotides match TRBD1. The J segment lost 9 bases and the V segment lost 7 bases, leaving 13 bases of the junction unmatched. CDR3 length equals 14 residues. Germline assignment: CDR1 SQVTM and CDR2 ANQGSEA. The CDR3 loop is CSAQGGQGPAEQFF. For the CDR3, the DNA is TGCAGCGCCCAGGGGGGACAGGGCCCAGCTGAGCAGTTCTTC.

The CDR3 bases are TGTGCCAGCAGTTGGAGTGAGGGACGCGAGCAGTACTTC. Protein: CASSWSEGREQYF. The V gene is TRBV2, the J gene TRBJ2-7; D may match TRBD1 or TRBD2 (5 bases each). V lost 5 bases to trimming and J lost 6 bases, with 14 bases between them. Germline-derived CDR1 and CDR2 are SNHLY and FYNNEI. The CDR3 runs 13 residues. Filled out from reference TRBV2 and TRBJ2-7, the complete variable domain reads EPEVTQTPSHQVTQMGQEVILRCVPISNHLYFYWYRQILGQKVEFLVSFYNNEISEKSEIFDDQFSVERPDGSNFTLKIRSTKLEDSAMYFCASSWSEGREQYFGPGTRLTVT.

The chain couples TRBV5-6 to TRBJ2-1, with TRBD1 as a possible D gene (5 bases). The CDR3 is made up of 15 amino acids. Germline loops: CDR1 SGHDT, CDR2 YYEEEE. Between the trimmed V and J ends, which lost 4 bases and 7 bases, there was a span of 18 bases. The CDR3 region has the DNA TGTGCCAGCAGCCTCCTGGGGCGCCCAGGGAATGAGCAGTTCTTC. Translated, it gives CASSLLGRPGNEQFF.

The chain couples TRBV5-6 to TRBJ2-2; TRBD2 agrees at 9 bases. Germline CDR1 and CDR2: SGHDT and YYEEEE. The CDR3 contains 16 residues. Trimming took 4 bases from V and 5 from J; bases not matched to a gene: 9. The CDR3 loop is CASSPVSTSGTGELFF. CDR3 bases: TGTGCCAGCAGCCCTGTCAGTACTAGCGGGACCGGGGAGCTGTTTTTT.

This chain joins TRBV28 and TRBJ1-1; no reliable D call. This CDR3 is 12 amino acids long. Germline V gene lookup returns CDR1 MDHEN and CDR2 SYDVKM. V lost 10 bases and J 0 bases, leaving 9 bases between the germline ends. The DNA for the CDR3 is TGTGCCACCACCCCCCTGAACACTGAAGCTTTCTTT. It is translated as CATTPLNTEAFF.

J is TRBJ2-7 and V is TRBV2, with D maybe TRBD2 (5 bases). The V gene's germline CDR1 is SNHLY and CDR2 FYNNEI. The CDR3 totals 14 residues. The V end was cut by 4 bases, the J end by 2 bases, with 12 bases between. DNA for the CDR3: TGTGCCAGCAGTGTGAGTCAGGAGGCCTACGAGCAGTACTTC. This translates into CASSVSQEAYEQYF.

V gene TRBV5-1 combines with J gene TRBJ1-1, with 9 bases lining up with TRBD1. Per germline, CDR1 SGHRS and CDR2 YFSETQ. The CDR3 sequence is 15 residues long. Unmatched junction bases numbered 5, after V lost 4 bases and J lost 1 base. The CDR3 DNA reads as TGCGCCAGCAGCGCCGGACAGGGGCGGAACACTGAAGCTTTCTTT. Protein product: CASSAGQGRNTEAFF.

This chain links TRBV19 with TRBJ1-5; D is possibly TRBD1 (6 bases). CDR1 is LNHDA and CDR2 is SQIVND in the germline V gene (reference sequence). There are 15 residues in the CDR3. Trimming shortened V by 6 bases and J by 3 bases, and 15 bases separated the two germline ends. The CDR3 reads CASRMGHSFNQPQHF. The CDR3 bases are TGTGCCAGTAGGATGGGACACTCCTTCAATCAGCCCCAGCATTTT.

The CDR3 sequence is CASSDRGDYGYTF. The CDR3 DNA follows: TGCGCCAGCAGTGATCGAGGGGACTATGGCTACACCTTC. The V gene is TRBV4-1, the J gene TRBJ1-2, with D possibly TRBD1 on 5 matching bases. This CDR3 contains 13 residues. V was pared by 6 bases and J by 3 bases, with 11 bases between. Per the germline V gene, CDR1 is MGHRA and CDR2 is YSYEKL.

This sequence joins TRBV11-1 and TRBJ2-7; 8 bases agree with TRBD1. Germline V CDR1 and CDR2: SGHAT, FQDESV (reference sequence). Trimming removed 3 bases from V and 1 base from J; junction bases left unmatched: 11. This CDR3 has 17 amino acids. The CDR3 DNA sequence: TGTGCCAGCAGCTTTCTGCCGGGACAGGATTTTTCCTACGAGCAGTACTTC. Encoded protein: CASSFLPGQDFSYEQYF.

In its sample, this clone was seen a few times. The chain employs TRBV2 and TRBJ2-7; D is ambiguous. V was cut by 6 bases and J by 3 bases, with 15 bases left in between. The CDR3 length is 14 residues. Germline lookup yields CDR1 SNHLY and CDR2 FYNNEI. The CDR3 sequence is CASSFDWQRYEQYF. The CDR3 DNA follows: TGTGCCAGCAGCTTCGACTGGCAGCGCTACGAGCAGTACTTC.

The J gene is TRBJ2-7, the V gene TRBV28; the match to TRBD2 covers 12 bases. The length of the CDR3 is 15 residues. The ends lost 5 bases at V and 6 bases at J; junction bases unmatched: 8. Germline V gene sequence: CDR1 MDHEN, CDR2 SYDVKM. The chain's CDR3 is CASSLAGGPRLEQYF. The DNA of the CDR3 is TGTGCCAGCAGTCTAGCGGGAGGGCCGAGGCTCGAGCAGTACTTC. Variable domain in full (rest from reference TRBV28 and TRBJ2-7): DVKVTQSSRYLVKRTGEKVFLECVQDMDHENMFWYRQDPGLGLRLIYFSYDVKMKEKGDIPEGYSVSREKKERFSLILESASTNQTSMYLCASSLAGGPRLEQYFGPGTRLTVT.

This clone came up a few times. The chain is built from TRBV28 and TRBJ1-1; D is uncertain. The CDR3 is 14 amino acids. Per germline, CDR1 MDHEN and CDR2 SYDVKM. Between the trimmed V and J ends, which lost 2 bases and 2 bases, there was a span of 9 bases. The chain's CDR3 is CASSLGRINTEAFF. Written as DNA, the CDR3 is TGTGCCAGCAGTTTAGGCAGAATAAACACTGAAGCTTTCTTT.

Of note for this clone: A much more abundant neighbour one base away suggests this may be a read error. Distinct nucleotide sequences in the sample also encode this CDR3. V gene TRBV2 combines with J gene TRBJ2-5; maybe TRBD1 (5 bases). TRBJ2-7 matches the DNA end more closely, so the J call is doubtful. CDR1 and CDR2 (germline): SNHLY, FYNNEI. This CDR3 spans 12 amino acids. The CDR3 DNA follows: TGTGCCAGCAGTGGACAGACCTACGAGCAGTACTTC. Residues: CASSGQTYEQYF.

The chain uses TRBV7-2 and TRBJ2-1, with TRBD2 matching over 11 bases. Germline CDR1 SGHTA, CDR2 FQGNSA. Germline trimming cut 4 bases from V and 9 bases from J; bases unmatched to any gene: 8. The CDR3 runs to 15 residues. This chain's CDR3 is CASSSWTSGWSEQFF. CDR3 bases: TGTGCCAGCAGCTCCTGGACTAGCGGGTGGAGTGAGCAGTTCTTC.

The rearrangement joins TRBV11-2 to TRBJ2-1, with TRBD1 identical over 10 bases. The V and J ends lost 5 bases and 4 bases, in that order; junction bases with no gene match: 17. CDR3 size: 19 residues. Germline V lookup: CDR1 SGHAT, CDR2 FQNNGV. The CDR3 loop is CASSPIGTTRGQGYNEQFF. CDR3 nucleotides: TGTGCCAGCAGCCCGATCGGGACTACTAGGGGACAGGGGTACAATGAGCAGTTCTTC.